These 14 T cell receptor beta chains were sequenced from one sample in a study of CD8+CD57+ T cells in acquired aplastic anemia. It was genomic DNA that served as the template for profiling TCR beta VDJ and CDR3. MiXCR, applied by TCRdb to the reads, yields one record per CDR3 protein. Of roughly 170,000 distinct CDR3 sequences in the sample, around 60% were seen once. The sample taken for sequencing was sorted CD4+, CD8+, or CD8+CD57+ T cells (not recorded which) from PBMCs. The receptors originated from a human donor in good health.

The genes are TRBV7-2 and TRBJ1-1; 9 nucleotides line up with TRBD1. The CDR3 sequence is 16 residues long. CDR1 is SGHTA and CDR2 is FQGNSA in the germline V gene. Unmatched junction bases numbered 5, after V lost 3 bases and J lost 0 bases. CDR3 coding DNA: TGTGCCAGCAGCTTTCTAGGGACAGGGATGAACACTGAAGCTTTCTTT. It translates to CASSFLGTGMNTEAFF.

The chain recombines TRBV2 with TRBJ1-2; D gene ambiguous. V was trimmed by 11 bases and J by 8 bases, leaving 21 bases between them. The length of the CDR3 is 13 residues. Germline assignment: CDR1 SNHLY and CDR2 FYNNEI. The CDR3, as DNA: TGTGCCTCCCCGGGTCGGAAGACCGCCGGCTACACCTTC. Translating gives CASPGRKTAGYTF.

This clonotype was detected only a few times. This rearrangement joins TRBV24-1 to TRBJ2-7; the D call may be TRBD1 or TRBD2 (5 bases each). This CDR3 spans 15 amino acids. The V gene lost 5 bases and the J gene lost 2 bases, with 15 bases spanning the gap. In germline, CDR1 is KGHDR, CDR2 SFDVKD. The CDR3 region is CATSASPGTTYEQYF. Here the CDR3 DNA reads TGTGCCACCAGTGCCTCCCCGGGGACCACCTACGAGCAGTACTTC.

In the case of this clonotype: A junction end diverges from the germline sequence, so it may reflect a read error. The rearrangement joins TRBV2 to TRBJ1-1; D is ambiguous. There are 14 residues in the CDR3. Germline CDR1 reads SNHLY; CDR2 reads FYNNEI. The CDR3 protein is CASTLRIGNTEAFF. The CDR3 region has the DNA TGTGCCAGCACCCTCAGGATAGGGAACACTGAAGCTTTCTTC.

This clonotype has just a few counts. This chain connects TRBV20-1 to TRBJ2-7; D is uncertain. This CDR3 comprises 14 residues. V was clipped by 3 bases and J by 0 bases, with 12 bases between them. Germline CDR1 and CDR2: DFQATT and SNEGSKA (reference sequence). This chain's CDR3 is CSASRALVSYEQYF. In DNA form, the CDR3 reads TGCAGTGCTAGTCGCGCGCTAGTCTCCTACGAGCAGTACTTC.

This sequence joins TRBV19 and TRBJ2-3; D could derive from TRBD1 or TRBD2 (5 bases each). CDR1 LNHDA and CDR2 SQIVND come from the germline V gene (reference sequence). The V end lost 6 bases, the J end lost 4 bases, and 14 bases lay between the germline ends. There are 14 residues in the CDR3. CDR3 coding DNA: TGTGCCAGTAGGCGTGAGGGGATTGCAGATACGCAGTATTTT. As protein: CASRREGIADTQYF.

This clonotype has a count of ten or more. V gene TRBV20-1 combines with J gene TRBJ2-1; D perhaps matches TRBD2 (5 bases). Trimming removed 3 bases at V and 7 bases at J, with 16 bases between. Germline CDR1 is DFQATT and CDR2 is SNEGSKA (reference sequence). The CDR3 runs to 14 residues. The CDR3 nucleotides read TGCAGTGCTAGTCGACCTACCCCGGGAAATGAGCAGTTCTTC. This codes for CSASRPTPGNEQFF.

The chain uses TRBV20-1 and TRBJ2-5; D might be TRBD1 (5 bases). With 5 bases removed from V and 0 bases from J, the gap between germline ends came to 10 bases. Per germline, CDR1 DFQATT and CDR2 SNEGSKA (reference sequence). This CDR3 is 13 amino acids long. This CDR3 reads CSAGHSNQETQYF. The DNA for the CDR3 is TGCAGTGCTGGACACTCTAACCAAGAGACCCAGTACTTC.

The rearrangement links TRBV7-6 to TRBJ2-7; 7 bases are shared with TRBD1. The CDR3 consists of 13 residues. Trimming took 8 bases from V and 7 from J; bases not matched to a gene: 11. Germline lookup yields CDR1 SGHVS and CDR2 FNYEAQ. The CDR3 DNA reads TGTGCCAGCGGTGGGGGACAGTACTATGAGCAGTACTTC. Its translation: CASGGGQYYEQYF.

This chain links TRBV5-1 with TRBJ2-3; 7 bases line up with TRBD2. CDR1 and CDR2 from the germline V gene are SGHRS and YFSETQ. V lost 0 bases to trimming and J lost 6 bases; unmatched junction nucleotides: 7. The CDR3 has 15 residues. The CDR3 loop reads CASSLGGGLADTQYF. CDR3 nucleotides: TGCGCCAGCAGCTTGGGGGGGGGACTGGCGGATACGCAGTATTTT.

The sample holds one count of this clonotype. The genes are TRBV19 and TRBJ1-1; TRBD1 matches 10 bases. V shed 2 bases and J 5 bases; nucleotides not matched to a gene: 5. The CDR3 runs 15 residues. Germline values: CDR1 LNHDA, CDR2 SQIVND (reference sequence). CDR3 in amino acids: CASSISGTGVTEAFF. The CDR3 nucleotides are TGTGCCAGTAGTATAAGTGGGACAGGGGTTACTGAAGCTTTCTTT.

This rearrangement joins TRBV11-2 to TRBJ2-1; TRBD2 matches at 12 bases. The CDR3 is made up of 16 amino acids. In germline, CDR1 is SGHAT, CDR2 FQNNGV. Trimming took 5 bases from V and 9 from J; bases not matched to a gene: 11. DNA of the CDR3: TGTGCCAGCAGCACTGTCGGACTAGCGGGATCTCTTGAGCAGTTCTTC. Translated: CASSTVGLAGSLEQFF.

The chain is built from TRBV11-2 and TRBJ2-7, with TRBD2 identical over 9 bases. The V gene end was trimmed by 2 bases and the J gene end by 5 bases; junction bases not matched to a gene: 4. CDR3 length: 14 residues. Germline V gene data show CDR1 as SGHAT and CDR2 as FQNNGV. CDR3: CASSLLAGTDEQYF. CDR3 in DNA: TGTGCCAGCAGCTTACTAGCGGGGACCGACGAGCAGTACTTC.

Notes on this clonotype: This sequence may be a read error, since a much larger clone differs from it by one base. This is likely a read error, given that the CDR3 carries no conserved phenylalanine or tryptophan at its end. This rearrangement joins TRBV14 to TRBJ1-3; D may be TRBD1 (5 bases). This CDR3 has 14 amino acids. Germline V lookup: CDR1 SGHDN, CDR2 FVKESK. V was shortened by 0 bases and J by 8 bases, with 11 bases between the two germline ends. Here the CDR3 reads CASSQEGRADTIYL. CDR3 coding DNA: TGTGCCAGCAGCCAAGAGGGACGGGCGGACACCATATATCTT.